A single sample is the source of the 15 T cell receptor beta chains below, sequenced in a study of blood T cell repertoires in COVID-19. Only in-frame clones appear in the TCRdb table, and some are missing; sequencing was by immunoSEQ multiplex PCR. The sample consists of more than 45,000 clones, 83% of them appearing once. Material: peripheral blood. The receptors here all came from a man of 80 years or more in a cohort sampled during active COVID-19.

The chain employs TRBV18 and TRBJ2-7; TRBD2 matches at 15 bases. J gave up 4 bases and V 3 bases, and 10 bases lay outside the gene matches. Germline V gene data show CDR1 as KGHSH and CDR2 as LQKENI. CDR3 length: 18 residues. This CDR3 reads CASSPGLAGGLWSYEQYF. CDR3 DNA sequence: TGTGCCAGCTCACCTGGACTAGCGGGAGGGCTTTGGTCATACGAGCAGTACTTC.

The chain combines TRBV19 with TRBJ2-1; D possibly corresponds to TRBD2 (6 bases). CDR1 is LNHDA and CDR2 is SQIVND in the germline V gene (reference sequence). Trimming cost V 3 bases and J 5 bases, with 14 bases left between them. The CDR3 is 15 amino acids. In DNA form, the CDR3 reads TGTGCCAGTAGTATCACCGGGAGAACCAACAATGAGCAGTTCTTC. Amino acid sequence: CASSITGRTNNEQFF.

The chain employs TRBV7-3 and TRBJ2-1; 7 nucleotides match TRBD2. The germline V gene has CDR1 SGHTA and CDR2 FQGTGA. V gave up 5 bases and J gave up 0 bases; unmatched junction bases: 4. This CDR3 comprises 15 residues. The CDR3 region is CASSTSGASYNEQFF. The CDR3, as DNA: TGTGCCAGCAGCACAAGCGGGGCCTCCTACAATGAGCAGTTCTTC.

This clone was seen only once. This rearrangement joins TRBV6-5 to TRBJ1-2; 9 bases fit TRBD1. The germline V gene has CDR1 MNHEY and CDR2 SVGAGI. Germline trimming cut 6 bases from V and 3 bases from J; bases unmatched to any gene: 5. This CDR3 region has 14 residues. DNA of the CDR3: TGTGCCAGCAGGAAGGACAGGGGCGACTATGGCTACACCTTC. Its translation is CASRKDRGDYGYTF.

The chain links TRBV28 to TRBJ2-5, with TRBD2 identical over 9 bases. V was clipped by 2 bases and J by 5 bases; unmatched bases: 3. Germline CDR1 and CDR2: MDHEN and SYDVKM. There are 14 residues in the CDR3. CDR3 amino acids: CASSLTLAGETQYF. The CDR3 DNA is TGTGCCAGCAGTTTAACACTAGCGGGCGAGACCCAGTACTTC.

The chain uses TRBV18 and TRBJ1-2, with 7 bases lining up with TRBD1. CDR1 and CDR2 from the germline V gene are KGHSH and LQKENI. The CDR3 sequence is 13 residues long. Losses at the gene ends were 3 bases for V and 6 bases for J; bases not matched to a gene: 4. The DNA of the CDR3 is TGTGCCAGCTCACCTCAAACAGGGGATGGCTACACCTTC. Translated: CASSPQTGDGYTF.

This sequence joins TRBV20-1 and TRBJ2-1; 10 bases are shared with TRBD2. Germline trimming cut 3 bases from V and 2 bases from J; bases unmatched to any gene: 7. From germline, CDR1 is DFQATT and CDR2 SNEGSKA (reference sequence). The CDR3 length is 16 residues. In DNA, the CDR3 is TGCAGTGCTAGTCTAGCGGGAGTCGGGGCCTACAATGAGCAGTTCTTC. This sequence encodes CSASLAGVGAYNEQFF.

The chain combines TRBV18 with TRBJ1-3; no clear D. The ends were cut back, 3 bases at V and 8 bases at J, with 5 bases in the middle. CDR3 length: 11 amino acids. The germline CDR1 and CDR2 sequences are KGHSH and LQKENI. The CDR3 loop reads CASSPSDTIYF. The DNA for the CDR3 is TGTGCCAGCTCACCCAGCGACACCATATATTTT.

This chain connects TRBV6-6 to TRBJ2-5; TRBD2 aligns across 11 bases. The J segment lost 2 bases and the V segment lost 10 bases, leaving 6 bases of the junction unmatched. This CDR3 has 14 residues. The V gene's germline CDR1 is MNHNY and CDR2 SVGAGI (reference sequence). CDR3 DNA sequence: TGTGCCACCATTGGGACTAGCGGTCAAGAGACCCAGTACTTC. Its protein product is CATIGTSGQETQYF.

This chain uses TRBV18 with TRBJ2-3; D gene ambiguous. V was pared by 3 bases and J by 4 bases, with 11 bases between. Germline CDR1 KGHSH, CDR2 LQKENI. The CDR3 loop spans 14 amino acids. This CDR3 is CASSPVVASDTQYF. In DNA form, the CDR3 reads TGTGCCAGCTCACCCGTGGTAGCTTCAGATACGCAGTATTTT.

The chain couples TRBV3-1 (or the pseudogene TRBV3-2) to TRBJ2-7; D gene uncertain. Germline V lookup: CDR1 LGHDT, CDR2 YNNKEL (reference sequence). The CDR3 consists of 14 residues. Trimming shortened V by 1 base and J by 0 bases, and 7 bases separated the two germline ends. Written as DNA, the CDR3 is TGTGCCAGCAGCCAAGGCCCTAGCTCCTACGAGCAGTACTTC. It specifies CASSQGPSSYEQYF.

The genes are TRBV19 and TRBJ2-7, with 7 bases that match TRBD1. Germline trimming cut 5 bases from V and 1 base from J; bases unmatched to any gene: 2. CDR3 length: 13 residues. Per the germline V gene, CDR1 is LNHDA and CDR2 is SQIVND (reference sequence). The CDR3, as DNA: TGTGCCAGTAGTCGGGACAGATCCTACGAGCAGTACTTC. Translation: CASSRDRSYEQYF.

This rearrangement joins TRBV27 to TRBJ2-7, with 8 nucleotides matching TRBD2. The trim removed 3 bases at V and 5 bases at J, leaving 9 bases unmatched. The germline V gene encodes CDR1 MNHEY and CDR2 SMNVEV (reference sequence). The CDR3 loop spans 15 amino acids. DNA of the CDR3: TGTGCCAGCAGTTTCCTCCGGGGGGGTACGGACGAGCAGTACTTC. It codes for CASSFLRGGTDEQYF.

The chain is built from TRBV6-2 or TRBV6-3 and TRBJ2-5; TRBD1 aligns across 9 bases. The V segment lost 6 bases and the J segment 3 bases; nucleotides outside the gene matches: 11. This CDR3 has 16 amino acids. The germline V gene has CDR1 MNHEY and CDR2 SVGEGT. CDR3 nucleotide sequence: TGTGCCAGCAGCCTGGTACAGGGGGCTTTCAAAGAGACCCAGTACTTC. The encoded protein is CASSLVQGAFKETQYF.

CDR3 nucleotide sequence: TGTGCCAGCAGTTACGACCGGGGAGGGCAGCCCCAGCATTTT. Residues: CASSYDRGGQPQHF. The chain uses TRBV6-6 and TRBJ1-5; no clear D gene. The germline V gene has CDR1 MNHNY and CDR2 SVGAGI (reference sequence). The CDR3 has 14 residues. V dropped 2 bases and J dropped 7 bases, with 12 bases sitting between them.